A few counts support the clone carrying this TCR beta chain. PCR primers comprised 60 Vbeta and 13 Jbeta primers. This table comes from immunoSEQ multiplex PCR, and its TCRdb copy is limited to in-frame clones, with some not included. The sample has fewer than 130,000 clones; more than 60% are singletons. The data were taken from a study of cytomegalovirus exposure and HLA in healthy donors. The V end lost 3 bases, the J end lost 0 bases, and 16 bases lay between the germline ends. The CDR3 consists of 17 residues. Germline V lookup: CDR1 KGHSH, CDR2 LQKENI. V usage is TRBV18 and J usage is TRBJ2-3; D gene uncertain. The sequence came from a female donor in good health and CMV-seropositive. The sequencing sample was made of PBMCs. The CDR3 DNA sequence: TGTGCCAGCTCACCGAGTGCAGGCCGGCGAAGCACAGATACGCAGTATTTT. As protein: CASSPSAGRRSTDTQYF.